The 29 T cell receptor beta chains listed next were all sequenced from one sample in a study of blood T cell repertoires in COVID-19 (dated by TCRdb to about 2020). Libraries were made using the immunoSEQ multiplex PCR assay. Here the immuneACCESS table is served through TCRdb, limited to in-frame sequences with V and J called. Missing clones are a known gap in these copies; in checked studies unresolved V genes cover under half, and the rest lacks a known reason. This sample gives 150,000 or so clones in total; roughly 90% of them show up just once. In total, the top ten clones hold 0.95% to 1.5% of the sample. Material for sequencing was PBMCs or T cells enriched from blood (not recorded which). All receptors derive from a woman aged 30 to 39 with acute COVID-19.

The J gene is TRBJ2-1, the V gene TRBV6-6; D unresolved. The CDR3 loop spans 13 amino acids. Trimming left V 5 bases short and J 0 bases short, with 5 bases between. Germline-derived CDR1 and CDR2 are MNHNY and SVGAGI (reference sequence). The CDR3 coding sequence is TGTGCCAGCAGTACGAGCTCCTACAATGAGCAGTTCTTC. Amino acids: CASSTSSYNEQFF.

This chain connects TRBV30 to TRBJ1-4; D is ambiguous. Germline lookup yields CDR1 GTSNPN and CDR2 SVGIG (reference sequence). The CDR3 sequence is 15 residues long. The V and J ends lost 1 base and 2 bases respectively, with 11 bases between them. The CDR3 is CAWSGPGGTNEKLFF. The CDR3 DNA reads as TGTGCCTGGAGTGGCCCGGGTGGGACTAATGAAAAACTGTTTTTT.

The J gene is TRBJ1-1, the V gene TRBV6-1; D gene uncertain. Germline CDR1 is MNHNS and CDR2 is SASEGT. The CDR3 consists of 15 residues. V gave up 3 bases and J gave up 2 bases, with 13 bases separating them. The CDR3 region has the DNA TGTGCCAGCAGTGAGGTGTCAGGCGACAACACTGAAGCTTTCTTT. Translated: CASSEVSGDNTEAFF.

The chain links TRBV5-8 to TRBJ2-1; D may be TRBD1 (6 bases). This CDR3 has 16 amino acids. The V end was cut by 0 bases, the J end by 2 bases, with 12 bases between. CDR1 and CDR2 (germline): SGHTS, YDEGEE. The CDR3 DNA is TGTGCCAGCAGCTTGGCCCTAGGACAGCCCTACAATGAGCAGTTCTTC. Residues: CASSLALGQPYNEQFF. The full variable domain, in which reference TRBV5-8 and TRBJ2-1 provide the parts outside the CDR3, is EAGVTQSPTHLIKTRGQQATLRCSPISGHTSVYWYQQALGLGLQFLLWYDEGEERNRGNFPPRFSGRQFPNYSSELNVNALELEDSALYLCASSLALGQPYNEQFFGPGTRLTVL.

The gene calls are TRBV7-8 and TRBJ2-1; D is unclear. CDR3 size: 13 residues. V was pared by 2 bases and J by 6 bases, with 8 bases between. Germline CDR1 is SGHVS and CDR2 is FQNEAQ. CDR3 sequence reads: CASSLLLINEQFF. The CDR3 DNA is TGTGCCAGCAGCTTATTACTGATCAATGAGCAGTTCTTC.

This clone was seen only a few times. This chain links TRBV30 with TRBJ1-6; 7 nucleotides align to TRBD1. Germline V gene data show CDR1 as GTSNPN and CDR2 as SVGIG (reference sequence). J lost 4 bases, V lost 1 base, and 4 bases had no gene match. This CDR3 contains 15 residues. CDR3 in amino acids: CAWSARDRYNSPLHF. CDR3 in DNA: TGTGCCTGGAGTGCCCGGGACAGATATAATTCACCCCTCCACTTT.

The gene calls are TRBV27 and TRBJ2-5; TRBD1 matches 9 bases. The CDR3 is made up of 14 amino acids. Germline V gene lookup returns CDR1 MNHEY and CDR2 SMNVEV (reference sequence). The V and J ends lost 7 bases and 9 bases, in that order; junction bases with no gene match: 12. The CDR3 DNA sequence: TGTGCCAGCACCGGGACAGGGTCGAGGGGGGCCCAGTACTTC. This codes for CASTGTGSRGAQYF.

The chain has TRBV10-3 and TRBJ2-1; TRBD2 matches 10 bases. Germline values: CDR1 ENHRY, CDR2 SYGVKD. CDR3 length equals 17 residues. The V gene end was trimmed by 4 bases and the J gene end by 2 bases; junction bases not matched to a gene: 8. Written as DNA, the CDR3 is TGTGCCATCAGTGGGACGGAGCGGGGGGGAACCTACAATGAGCAGTTCTTC. Its translation is CAISGTERGGTYNEQFF.

This chain connects TRBV7-9 to TRBJ2-3; 10 bases are a match to TRBD2. The CDR3 totals 16 residues. Per the germline V gene, CDR1 is SEHNR and CDR2 is FQNEAQ (reference sequence). V lost 0 bases to trimming and J lost 5 bases; unmatched junction nucleotides: 5. In nucleotides, the CDR3 is TGTGCCAGCAGCTTAGCCCTAGCGGGAGTGTTAGATACGCAGTATTTT. It translates to CASSLALAGVLDTQYF.

This clone turned up a few times. J is TRBJ1-6 and V is TRBV9; D is unclear. The V gene lost 0 bases and the J gene lost 8 bases, with 6 bases spanning the gap. Germline-derived CDR1 and CDR2 are SGDLS and YYNGEE. CDR3 size: 13 residues. CDR3 sequence: CASSVAFDSPLHF. The CDR3 nucleotides read TGTGCCAGCAGCGTAGCTTTTGATTCACCCCTCCACTTT.

V is TRBV7-9 and J is TRBJ1-1, with TRBD1 as a possible D gene (6 bases). V lost 5 bases, J lost 1 base, and 17 bases lay in between. Germline CDR1 and CDR2: SEHNR and FQNEAQ (reference sequence). The CDR3 runs 16 residues. CDR3 nucleotides: TGTGCCAGCAGCAGGGTCCGAAAGACAGGGAACACTGAAGCTTTCTTT. Its translation: CASSRVRKTGNTEAFF.

This clone was seen just once. The CDR3 DNA reads as TGTGCCACCAGTGATTTACGCGGATCCACAGATACGCAGTATTTT. This sequence encodes CATSDLRGSTDTQYF. This chain connects TRBV24-1 to TRBJ2-3, with D hard to call. Trimming shortened V by 1 base and J by 2 bases, and 9 bases separated the two germline ends. The CDR3 has 15 amino acids. Germline CDR1 is KGHDR and CDR2 is SFDVKD.

The chain has TRBV6-5 and TRBJ2-7, with D maybe TRBD1 (6 bases). Germline-derived CDR1 and CDR2 are MNHEY and SVGAGI. The V end lost 6 bases, the J end lost 6 bases, and 12 bases lay between the germline ends. There are 12 residues in the CDR3. Here the CDR3 reads CASRNRASEQYF. For the CDR3, the DNA is TGTGCCAGCAGAAACAGGGCCTCCGAGCAGTACTTC.

The J gene is TRBJ2-2, the V gene TRBV19; 13 bases are shared with TRBD2. The germline V gene has CDR1 LNHDA and CDR2 SQIVND (reference sequence). There are 20 residues in the CDR3. The V segment lost 5 bases and the J segment 0 bases; nucleotides outside the gene matches: 12. CDR3 residues: CASSVPTSGRIYANTGELFF. The CDR3 DNA follows: TGTGCCAGTAGTGTCCCGACTAGCGGGAGGATTTACGCGAACACCGGGGAGCTGTTTTTT. Drawing the rest from reference TRBV19 and TRBJ2-2, the complete variable domain is DGGITQSPKYLFRKEGQNVTLSCEQNLNHDAMYWYRQDPGQGLRLIYYSQIVNDFQKGDIAEGYSVSREKKESFPLTVTSAQKNPTAFYLCASSVPTSGRIYANTGELFFGEGSRLTVL.

The rearrangement links TRBV29-1 to TRBJ2-7, with D possibly being TRBD2 (6 bases). The ends were cut back, 4 bases at V and 0 bases at J, with 13 bases in the middle. The CDR3 runs to 14 residues. The germline gives CDR1 SQVTM, CDR2 ANQGSEA. This CDR3 is CSVGRVLGSYEQYF. DNA for the CDR3: TGCAGCGTTGGGAGGGTATTGGGCTCCTACGAGCAGTACTTC.

The rearrangement uses TRBV12-3 or TRBV12-4 and TRBJ1-1; tentative D call: TRBD1 (5 bases). This CDR3 is built from 13 residues. The V and J ends lost 8 bases and 2 bases respectively, with 12 bases between them. CDR3 sequence (DNA): TGTGCCAGCCAAAGGGGAGGAAACACTGAAGCTTTCTTT. This translates into CASQRGGNTEAFF.

This clone was counted only a few times. The chain has TRBV5-1 and TRBJ2-7; TRBD2 matches at 14 bases. Germline assignment: CDR1 SGHRS and CDR2 YFSETQ. This CDR3 has 15 amino acids. Trimming took 3 bases from V and 3 from J; bases not matched to a gene: 2. DNA of the CDR3: TGCGCCAGCAGCTCAGGACTAGCGGGAGGCTACGAGCAGTACTTC. Amino acid sequence: CASSSGLAGGYEQYF.

This clone was observed once. V gene TRBV4-1 combines with J gene TRBJ2-1; weak D call: TRBD2 (5 bases). CDR1 MGHRA and CDR2 YSYEKL come from the germline V gene. The CDR3 sequence is 15 residues long. The ends were cut back, 10 bases at V and 1 base at J, with 17 bases in the middle. CDR3 protein: CATLPEVGSYNEQFF. In nucleotides, the CDR3 is TGCGCCACCTTGCCGGAGGTAGGGTCCTACAATGAGCAGTTCTTC.

The gene calls are TRBV19 and TRBJ1-2; TRBD1 matches 8 bases. V lost 5 bases and J lost 6; bases outside the gene matches: 8. The CDR3 spans 14 residues. Germline assignment: CDR1 LNHDA and CDR2 SQIVND (reference sequence). The CDR3 DNA reads TGTGCCAGTAGTTTCTACAGGGGGAAAAATGGCTACACCTTC. Amino acids: CASSFYRGKNGYTF.

This clone appeared a few times. This sequence joins TRBV28 and TRBJ2-5; the match to TRBD1 covers 8 bases. Per germline, CDR1 MDHEN and CDR2 SYDVKM. The CDR3 consists of 16 residues. With 6 bases clipped from V and 3 bases from J, the junction kept 12 bases outside the gene matches. The CDR3 DNA is TGTGCCAGCAGCCCCGGGGAGACAGGGGAAAAAGAGACCCAGTACTTC. Translation gives CASSPGETGEKETQYF.

The rearrangement joins TRBV9 to TRBJ2-5; TRBD2 matches at 8 bases. J was trimmed by 4 bases and V by 2 bases; bases with no gene match: 4. The CDR3 has 14 residues. Germline assignment: CDR1 SGDLS and CDR2 YYNGEE. The CDR3 coding sequence is TGTGCCAGCAGCGTCACTAGCGGCGGAGAGACCCAGTACTTC. It codes for CASSVTSGGETQYF.

This chain links TRBV4-3 with TRBJ2-7; 7 nucleotides line up with TRBD2. CDR1 is LGHNA, CDR2 YSLEER, per germline. The CDR3 extends over 15 amino acids. Trimming at V came to 0 bases and at J to 5 bases, leaving 7 bases not matched to a gene. The CDR3, as DNA: TGCGCCAGCAGCCAAGATTACGAGGGGAGGGACGAGCAGTACTTC. Residues: CASSQDYEGRDEQYF.

V usage is TRBV27 and J usage is TRBJ2-3, with 11 bases matching TRBD2. The V gene end was trimmed by 3 bases and the J gene end by 6 bases; junction bases not matched to a gene: 11. This CDR3 has 17 residues. CDR1 and CDR2 (germline): MNHEY, SMNVEV (reference sequence). The CDR3 DNA reads TGTGCCAGCAGTTTGGGCCGGACTAGCGGGTTCAGGGATACGCAGTATTTT. It yields the protein CASSLGRTSGFRDTQYF.

The CDR3 region has the DNA TGTGCCAGCAGTTCTTTTACAGGGGAGCTGTTTTTT. As protein: CASSSFTGELFF. The chain recombines TRBV6-2 or TRBV6-3 with TRBJ2-2; D unresolved. In germline, CDR1 is MNHEY, CDR2 SVGEGT. The CDR3 length is 12 residues. The V and J ends lost 4 bases and 8 bases respectively, with 8 bases between them.

V and J are TRBV5-6 and TRBJ2-4; D is perhaps TRBD2 (6 bases). The CDR3 runs to 14 residues. Germline V lookup: CDR1 SGHDT, CDR2 YYEEEE. Trimming left V 2 bases short and J 6 bases short, with 12 bases between. As DNA, the CDR3 is TGTGCCAGCAGCTTCGCAGGCGGGGTAAACATTCAGTACTTC. Translation: CASSFAGGVNIQYF.

The genes are TRBV19 and TRBJ2-3, with TRBD1 identical over 9 bases. The ends lost 2 bases at V and 0 bases at J; junction bases unmatched: 6. Germline CDR1 LNHDA, CDR2 SQIVND (reference sequence). The CDR3 loop spans 17 amino acids. Here the CDR3 reads CASSIFFGTGSTDTQYF. The DNA for the CDR3 is TGTGCCAGTAGTATATTCTTCGGGACAGGGAGCACAGATACGCAGTATTTT.

Remarks on this clone: This CDR3 is also generated by other DNA sequences in the sample. The chain is built from TRBV12-3 or TRBV12-4 and TRBJ2-3; the D is unclear. Trimming cost V 6 bases and J 3 bases, with 4 bases left between them. This CDR3 comprises 11 residues. CDR3 DNA: TGTGCCAGCAGCCATACAGATACGCAGTATTTT. It codes for CASSHTDTQYF.

This clone was observed a few times. Other DNA sequences in this specimen translate into the identical CDR3. This chain connects TRBV3-1 (or the pseudogene TRBV3-2) to TRBJ1-1, with 10 bases lining up with TRBD1. The CDR3 extends over 14 amino acids. With 2 bases clipped from V and 6 bases from J, the junction kept 3 bases outside the gene matches. CDR1 and CDR2 (germline): LGHDT, YNNKEL (reference sequence). The CDR3 sequence is CASSQRTGGSEAFF. The CDR3 DNA is TGTGCCAGCAGCCAAAGGACAGGGGGGTCTGAAGCTTTCTTT.

The gene calls are TRBV7-9 and TRBJ1-6; the D gene is possibly TRBD1 (5 bases). Trimming removed 4 bases from V and 10 bases from J, with 11 bases in between. The CDR3 runs to 13 residues. CDR1 SEHNR and CDR2 FQNEAQ come from the germline V gene (reference sequence). The CDR3 here is CASSSQGGSPLHF. The CDR3 DNA reads as TGTGCCAGCAGCTCCCAGGGTGGCTCACCCCTCCACTTT.